The sequence of this T cell receptor beta chain was determined in a study of T cells in Graves' hyperthyroidism and ophthalmopathy. Amplification yielded TCR beta CDR3 regions, with RNA transcripts as the source. The HTBI primer set drove a first-round RT-PCR of the TCR CDR3. TCRdb analysed the multiplex PCR reads with MiXCR anew, one entry per CDR3 protein. The data hold a few hundred thousand distinct CDR3 sequences, with 15% to 17% observed a single time. The CDR3 is 14 amino acids. Germline V gene sequence: CDR1 DFQATT, CDR2 SNEGSKA (reference sequence). V shed 6 bases and J shed 1 base, with 15 bases lying between them. This clonotype came up many times.

The V and J genes are TRBV20-1 and TRBJ1-1; D is perhaps TRBD1 (6 bases). Sample: blood. This clonotype was sampled from a woman in her 30s with Graves' hyperthyroidism. The CDR3 sequence is CSAEGGRTNTEAFF. The CDR3 DNA sequence: TGCAGTGCAGAGGGGGGGCGGACGAACACTGAAGCTTTCTTT.